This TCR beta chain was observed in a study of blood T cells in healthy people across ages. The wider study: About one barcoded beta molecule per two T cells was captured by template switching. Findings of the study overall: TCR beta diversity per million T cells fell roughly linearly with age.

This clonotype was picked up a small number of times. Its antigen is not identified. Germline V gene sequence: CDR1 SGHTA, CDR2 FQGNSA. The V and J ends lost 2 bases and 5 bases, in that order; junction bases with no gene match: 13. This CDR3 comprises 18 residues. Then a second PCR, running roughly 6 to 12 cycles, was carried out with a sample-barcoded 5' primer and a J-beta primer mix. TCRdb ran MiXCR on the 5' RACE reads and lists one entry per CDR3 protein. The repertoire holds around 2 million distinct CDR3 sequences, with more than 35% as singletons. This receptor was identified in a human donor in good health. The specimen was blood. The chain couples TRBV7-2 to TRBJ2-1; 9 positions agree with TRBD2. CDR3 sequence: CASSLLAGASPGDNEQFF. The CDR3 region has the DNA TGTGCCAGCAGCTTATTAGCGGGGGCCTCTCCAGGGGACAATGAGCAGTTCTTC.